Described below is a single TCR beta chain sequence and its context. What it recognizes is unknown. A second PCR of roughly 7 to 11 cycles used a sample-barcoded 5' primer and a J-beta primer mix. TCRdb re-called the 5' RACE reads through MiXCR, storing one row per CDR3 protein. In the table there are about 680,000 distinct CDR3 sequences, 49% of which are singletons. V gave up 8 bases and J gave up 2 bases, with 11 bases separating them. The CDR3 has 12 residues. CDR1 and CDR2 from the germline V gene are DFQATT and SNEGSKA (reference sequence). The data originate from a study of blood T cells in healthy people across ages. Study-wide results and limits: In long-lived donors, naive CD4+ cell counts and diversity exceeded those of aged donors.

This clonotype was obtained from a woman in her fifties or sixties in good health. The sequenced sample was blood. The genes are TRBV20-1 and TRBJ2-3; no clear D. The CDR3 region is CSPTLNTDTQYF. DNA of the CDR3: TGCAGTCCCACCTTAAACACAGATACGCAGTATTTT.